Listed here are 18 T cell receptor beta chains from one sample, sequenced in a study of CD8 T cells in ankylosing spondylitis. TCRdb re-called the 5' RACE reads with MiXCR, one entry per CDR3 protein. The sample lists 380,000 or so distinct CDR3 sequences; roughly 22% were seen once. The sequencing sample was made of blood, either unsorted or a sorted T cell fraction (not recorded which). The receptors stem from a male donor with ankylosing spondylitis or in good health (not recorded which).

This clonotype was observed a handful of times. The rearrangement uses TRBV12-3 or TRBV12-4 and TRBJ1-2; D perhaps matches TRBD1 (6 bases). The CDR3 spans 13 residues. Trimming left V 5 bases short and J 4 bases short, with 11 bases between. CDR3 region: CASSPGQRYGYTF. CDR3 coding DNA: TGTGCCAGCAGTCCCGGACAGCGCTATGGCTACACCTTC.

The chain couples TRBV10-3 to TRBJ2-1, with 7 bases that match TRBD2. J lost 2 bases, V lost 3 bases, and 7 bases had no gene match. This CDR3 contains 16 residues. CDR1 is ENHRY, CDR2 SYGVKD, per germline. CDR3 amino acids: CAISDPGGTTYNEQFF. The CDR3 nucleotides read TGTGCCATCAGTGACCCCGGGGGGACCACCTACAATGAGCAGTTCTTC.

The rearrangement uses TRBV28 and TRBJ2-7; 9 bases match TRBD1. Germline trimming cut 10 bases from V and 3 bases from J; bases unmatched to any gene: 7. This CDR3 contains 13 residues. CDR1 and CDR2 from the germline V gene are MDHEN and SYDVKM. The CDR3, as DNA: TGTGCCACAAAGGGGACAGGGATCTACGAGCAGTACTTC. It is translated as CATKGTGIYEQYF. The variable domain in full, with the rest retrieved from reference TRBV28 and TRBJ2-7, is DVKVTQSSRYLVKRTGEKVFLECVQDMDHENMFWYRQDPGLGLRLIYFSYDVKMKEKGDIPEGYSVSREKKERFSLILESASTNQTSMYLCATKGTGIYEQYFGPGTRLTVT.

The CDR3 DNA reads as TGCAGTGCTAGCAGGACGGAGAACACTGAAGCTTTCTTT. Translation: CSASRTENTEAFF. The chain links TRBV20-1 to TRBJ1-1; D gene unclear. The CDR3 is 13 residues long. Germline V lookup: CDR1 DFQATT, CDR2 SNEGSKA (reference sequence). V lost 3 bases and J 1 base, leaving 9 bases between the germline ends.

In this sample, this clonotype turned up a few times. This chain joins TRBV5-1 and TRBJ2-5; D is uncertain. CDR3 length: 15 amino acids. Trimming left V 0 bases short and J 2 bases short, with 11 bases between. Per germline, CDR1 SGHRS and CDR2 YFSETQ. CDR3 sequence: CASSLGVLGQETQYF. In nucleotides, the CDR3 is TGCGCCAGCAGCTTGGGCGTTTTGGGGCAAGAGACCCAGTACTTC.

The chain combines TRBV12-3 or TRBV12-4 with TRBJ2-6; D is perhaps TRBD2 (5 bases). The CDR3 runs to 14 residues. Trimming removed 10 bases at V and 4 bases at J, with 14 bases between. The CDR3: CATQEASGANVLTF. The CDR3 DNA reads as TGTGCCACCCAGGAGGCTTCCGGGGCCAACGTCCTGACTTTC.

The chain links TRBV12-3 or TRBV12-4 to TRBJ1-6; D not certain. The length of the CDR3 is 16 residues. The V gene lost 6 bases and the J gene lost 0 bases, with 12 bases spanning the gap. The CDR3 protein is CASRNGRSSYNSPLHF. The DNA of the CDR3 is TGTGCCAGCAGAAATGGACGGAGCTCCTATAATTCACCCCTCCACTTT.

Only a few counts were recorded for this clonotype. This rearrangement joins TRBV7-9 to TRBJ2-3; D is unclear. V lost 6 bases to trimming and J lost 4 bases, with 8 bases between them. Germline V gives CDR1 SEHNR, CDR2 FQNEAQ (reference sequence). The CDR3 consists of 12 residues. The CDR3 nucleotides read TGTGCCAGCAGTACCCGCCCAGATACGCAGTATTTT. Its translation is CASSTRPDTQYF.

The table lists this clonotype with a few counts. The J gene is TRBJ2-3, the V gene TRBV20-1, with no clear D. This CDR3 region has 13 residues. CDR1 DFQATT and CDR2 SNEGSKA come from the germline V gene (reference sequence). CDR3: CSEKGPSTDTQYF. The CDR3 DNA reads as TGCAGCGAGAAGGGTCCTAGCACAGATACGCAGTATTTT.

The chain links TRBV20-1 to TRBJ2-7; D possibly corresponds to TRBD2 (5 bases). V was clipped by 0 bases and J by 6 bases, with 9 bases between them. The V gene's germline CDR1 is DFQATT and CDR2 SNEGSKA (reference sequence). The CDR3 consists of 12 residues. CDR3 nucleotides: TGCAGTGCTAGAGATTCGGGAAGCGAGCAGTACTTC. Translated, it gives CSARDSGSEQYF.

The chain has TRBV5-1 and TRBJ2-1; 10 bases match TRBD1. Germline V CDR1 and CDR2: SGHRS, YFSETQ. Trimming removed 3 bases from V and 4 bases from J; junction bases left unmatched: 7. The CDR3 length is 16 residues. CDR3 region: CASSSMDRGRYNEQFF. The CDR3 DNA reads as TGCGCCAGCAGCTCTATGGACAGGGGGAGGTACAATGAGCAGTTCTTC.

This clonotype turned up a few times. The chain uses TRBV18 and TRBJ2-5; 9 bases are shared with TRBD1. Losses at the gene ends were 10 bases for V and 3 bases for J; bases not matched to a gene: 6. Germline V gene data show CDR1 as KGHSH and CDR2 as LQKENI. This CDR3 contains 13 residues. The CDR3 sequence: CATVRQGEETQYF. The CDR3 DNA sequence: TGTGCCACCGTAAGACAGGGGGAAGAGACCCAGTACTTC.

A few counts support this clonotype. The chain has TRBV5-6 and TRBJ2-4, with a tentative D call TRBD2 (6 bases). V was clipped by 4 bases and J by 0 bases, with 14 bases between them. Germline V gives CDR1 SGHDT, CDR2 YYEEEE. The CDR3 is made up of 16 amino acids. The DNA for the CDR3 is TGTGCCAGCAGCGGCGGGACCGACCTAGCCAAAAACATTCAGTACTTC. This translates into CASSGGTDLAKNIQYF. Together with reference TRBV5-6 and TRBJ2-4, the CDR3 gives the full variable domain: DAGVTQSPTHLIKTRGQQVTLRCSPKSGHDTVSWYQQALGQGPQFIFQYYEEEERQRGNFPDRFSGHQFPNYSSELNVNALLLGDSALYLCASSGGTDLAKNIQYFGAGTRLSVL.

V usage is TRBV6-2 or TRBV6-3 and J usage is TRBJ2-3, with 11 bases matching TRBD2. The CDR3 extends over 18 amino acids. CDR1 is MNHEY and CDR2 is SVGEGT in the germline V gene. Losses at the gene ends were 8 bases for V and 4 bases for J; bases not matched to a gene: 17. The CDR3 reads CASAHGTSGSFGSDTQYF. The CDR3 DNA reads as TGTGCCAGCGCGCACGGGACTAGCGGATCCTTTGGGTCAGATACGCAGTATTTT.

The rearrangement links TRBV7-3 to TRBJ2-6; D may be TRBD1 (6 bases). V dropped 3 bases and J dropped 2 bases, with 11 bases sitting between them. CDR3 length: 16 amino acids. Per germline, CDR1 SGHTA and CDR2 FQGTGA. The chain's CDR3 is CASSFRDITGANVLTF. The CDR3 nucleotides are TGTGCCAGCAGCTTCCGGGACATCACTGGGGCCAACGTCCTGACTTTC.

This clonotype was detected only a few times. The chain links TRBV4-1 to TRBJ2-3; the D is unclear. Trimming took 3 bases from V and 0 from J, leaving 10 bases between them. The germline V gene has CDR1 MGHRA and CDR2 YSYEKL. This CDR3 is 15 amino acids long. The chain's CDR3 is CASSHGRPSTDTQYF. Here the CDR3 DNA reads TGCGCCAGCAGCCATGGACGTCCTAGCACAGATACGCAGTATTTT.

This sequence joins TRBV7-7 and TRBJ2-7, with 8 bases fitting TRBD2. V was pared by 5 bases and J by 5 bases, with 5 bases of the junction left unmatched. The CDR3 is made up of 13 amino acids. Germline V lookup: CDR1 SSHAT, CDR2 FNYEAQ (reference sequence). This CDR3 reads CASSPGLADEQYF. In DNA form, the CDR3 reads TGTGCCAGCAGCCCAGGACTAGCCGACGAGCAGTACTTC.

This chain joins TRBV20-1 and TRBJ2-7, with a tentative D call TRBD1 (5 bases). This CDR3 has 12 residues. Germline V gene sequence: CDR1 DFQATT, CDR2 SNEGSKA (reference sequence). With 6 bases removed from V and 2 bases from J, the gap between germline ends came to 11 bases. In nucleotides, the CDR3 is TGCAGTGCAACCCAGGGAACCTACGAGCAGTACTTC. This translates into CSATQGTYEQYF.